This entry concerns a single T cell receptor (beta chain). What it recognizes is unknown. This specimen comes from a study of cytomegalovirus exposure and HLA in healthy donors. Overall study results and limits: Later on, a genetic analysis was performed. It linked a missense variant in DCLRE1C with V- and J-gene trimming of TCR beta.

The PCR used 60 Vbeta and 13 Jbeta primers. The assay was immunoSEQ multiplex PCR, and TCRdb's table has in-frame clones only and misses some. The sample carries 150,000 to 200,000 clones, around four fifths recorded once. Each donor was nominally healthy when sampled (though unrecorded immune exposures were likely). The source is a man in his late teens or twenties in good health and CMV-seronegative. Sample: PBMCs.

The CDR3 sequence: CASSYRTESSGNTIYF. CDR3 in DNA: TGTGCCAGCAGCTACAGGACAGAATCCTCTGGAAACACCATATATTTT. The chain employs TRBV7-8 and TRBJ1-3; possible D gene TRBD1, 6 bases. Germline V CDR1 and CDR2: SGHVS, FQNEAQ. Trimming shortened V by 4 bases and J by 0 bases, and 13 bases separated the two germline ends. This CDR3 spans 16 amino acids.